The 22 T cell receptor beta chains listed next were all sequenced from one sample in a study of shared clonotypes between healthy human individuals. Profiled with immunoSEQ multiplex PCR; TCRdb holds only in-frame clones, not every one. Here the sample spans hundreds of thousands of clones, around 79% being singletons. Sequenced sample: PBMCs. The receptor source for this set is a woman between 40 and 50 years old in good health. Some clones in this sample may be carry-over from other donors' samples.

The chain recombines TRBV2 with TRBJ2-7, with 8 bases fitting TRBD2. The CDR3 is made up of 14 amino acids. The germline CDR1 and CDR2 sequences are SNHLY and FYNNEI. Unmatched junction bases numbered 3, after V lost 5 bases and J lost 0 bases. CDR3 nucleotide sequence: TGTGCCAGCAGTACCGGGACTAGCTCCTACGAGCAGTACTTC. It is translated as CASSTGTSSYEQYF.

The genes are TRBV5-1 and TRBJ2-1, with 14 bases identical to TRBD2. The CDR3 sequence is 16 residues long. Trimming removed 4 bases from V and 4 bases from J; junction bases left unmatched: 4. Germline V CDR1 and CDR2: SGHRS, YFSETQ. CDR3: CASSPGLAGGYNEQFF. DNA for the CDR3: TGCGCCAGCAGCCCAGGACTAGCGGGAGGTTACAATGAGCAGTTCTTC.

Turning to this clone: Its ends do not fully match the called genes, so a read error is possible. The V call is TRBV7-7, the J call TRBJ2-1; TRBD2 matches 10 bases. CDR3 length: 13 residues. Germline V CDR1 and CDR2: SSHAT, FNYEAQ (reference sequence). CDR3 in amino acids: CASSPQLAGEQFF. The CDR3 DNA sequence: TGTGCTAGCAGCCCACAACTAGCGGGGGAGCAGTTCTTC.

The V call is TRBV4-2, the J call TRBJ1-2; D not resolved. Looked up from germline, CDR1 is LGHNA and CDR2 is YNFKEQ. Deletions cut 0 bases from V and 2 bases from J, with 7 bases between. This CDR3 region has 14 residues. This CDR3 is CASSQDSTNYGYTF. The DNA of the CDR3 is TGTGCCAGCAGCCAAGATTCGACCAACTATGGCTACACCTTC.

In its sample, this clone was seen a few times. The chain has TRBV6-1 and TRBJ2-7; 10 bases are a match to TRBD2. V was pared by 4 bases and J by 5 bases, with 5 bases of the junction left unmatched. Germline V gene lookup returns CDR1 MNHNS and CDR2 SASEGT. The CDR3 extends over 14 amino acids. The CDR3 loop reads CASSASGRADEQYF. For the CDR3, the DNA is TGTGCCAGCAGTGCCAGCGGGAGGGCCGACGAGCAGTACTTC.

The chain joins TRBV27 to TRBJ2-5; perhaps TRBD2 as D (5 bases). The germline V and J ends were trimmed by 6 bases and 6 bases, with 11 bases remaining between them. The CDR3 runs to 12 residues. CDR1 and CDR2 (germline): MNHEY, SMNVEV (reference sequence). The CDR3 DNA reads as TGTGCCAGCAGCCAGATCGGGAAGACCCAGTACTTC. Translating it yields CASSQIGKTQYF.

At least ten counts were recorded for this clone. Other nucleotide sequences from this sample produce the same CDR3. The chain carries TRBV5-1 and TRBJ2-7, with 9 bases identical to TRBD2. Germline V CDR1 and CDR2: SGHRS, YFSETQ. This CDR3 has 14 amino acids. The V gene end was trimmed by 2 bases and the J gene end by 5 bases; junction bases not matched to a gene: 5. The CDR3 reads CASSLSGRINEQYF. The CDR3, as DNA: TGCGCCAGCAGCTTAAGCGGGAGGATTAACGAGCAGTACTTC. The full variable domain, with the rest looked up from reference TRBV5-1 and TRBJ2-7, is KAGVTQTPRYLIKTRGQQVTLSCSPISGHRSVSWYQQTPGQGLQFLFEYFSETQRNKGNFPGRFSGRQFSNSRSEMNVSTLELGDSALYLCASSLSGRINEQYFGPGTRLTVT.

A note on this clone: Since a much larger clone is just one base distant, this may be a read error. The same CDR3 also results from other DNA sequences found in this sample. This chain links TRBV28 with TRBJ2-7, with 11 bases fitting TRBD2. Looked up from germline, CDR1 is MDHEN and CDR2 is SYDVKM. This CDR3 spans 15 amino acids. V lost 9 bases and J lost 3; bases outside the gene matches: 10. CDR3 sequence reads: CASRPVLAGVYEQYF. The CDR3 nucleotides read TGTGCCAGTAGGCCGGTACTAGCGGGAGTCTACGAGCAGTACTTC.

V gene TRBV29-1 combines with J gene TRBJ2-1, with unresolved D. V lost 7 bases, J lost 7 bases, and 11 bases lay in between. The CDR3 contains 11 residues. Germline CDR1 SQVTM, CDR2 ANQGSEA. The CDR3 nucleotides are TGCAGCGGTGCGGAGTCGAATGAGCAGTTCTTC. Protein sequence: CSGAESNEQFF.

V is TRBV4-1 and J is TRBJ2-3; weak D call: TRBD1 (6 bases). Germline V CDR1 and CDR2: MGHRA, YSYEKL. The CDR3 totals 18 residues. V lost 0 bases and J 4 bases, leaving 20 bases between the germline ends. The CDR3 DNA reads TGCGCCAGCAGCCAAGATGAGGGTCGACAGGTTAGCGCAGATACGCAGTATTTT. The encoded protein is CASSQDEGRQVSADTQYF.

The J gene is TRBJ1-6, the V gene TRBV27; D uncertain. Germline assignment: CDR1 MNHEY and CDR2 SMNVEV (reference sequence). This CDR3 is 13 amino acids long. V was clipped by 9 bases and J by 5 bases, with 11 bases between them. CDR3 residues: CASGIWDNSPLHF. CDR3 DNA sequence: TGTGCCAGTGGAATCTGGGATAATTCACCCCTCCACTTT.

This clone is a singleton in its sample. The chain has TRBV9 and TRBJ2-7, with TRBD2 matching 7 bases. Germline V gives CDR1 SGDLS, CDR2 YYNGEE. After removal of 3 bases from V and 0 bases from J, the junction contained 6 bases not matched to a gene. The CDR3 contains 15 residues. The CDR3 DNA sequence: TGTGCCAGCAGCGGGGGAGAGCGGGACTCCTACGAGCAGTACTTC. It is translated as CASSGGERDSYEQYF.

This chain connects TRBV6-6 to TRBJ1-3; TRBD1 is a possible D gene (5 bases). In germline, CDR1 is MNHNY, CDR2 SVGAGI (reference sequence). V lost 8 bases, J lost 0 bases, and 11 bases lay in between. This CDR3 contains 14 residues. The CDR3 DNA reads as TGTGCCAGCTTACTAGGGGACTCTGGAAACACCATATATTTT. This sequence encodes CASLLGDSGNTIYF.

About this clone itself: The DNA is omitted, as the CDR3 cannot be located on it reliably, and the CDR3 follows TCRdb's listing. V gene TRBV21-1 combines with J gene TRBJ2-1. TRBV21-1 is a pseudogene locus. The CDR3 length equals 21 residues, ends included. CDR3 region: CASSKVGSGTRCSHSYNEQFF.

The V and J genes are TRBV30 and TRBJ1-2, with unresolved D. The ends were cut back, 0 bases at V and 5 bases at J, with 10 bases in the middle. This CDR3 has 13 residues. Germline V gives CDR1 GTSNPN, CDR2 SVGIG (reference sequence). The DNA for the CDR3 is TGTGCCTGGAGTGTCGGCAGGAATTATGGCTACACCTTC. This sequence encodes CAWSVGRNYGYTF.

The rearrangement joins TRBV2 to TRBJ2-3; TRBD2 matches 8 bases. V trimming: 4 bases; J trimming: 7 bases; junction bases outside the gene matches: 13. In germline, CDR1 is SNHLY, CDR2 FYNNEI. The CDR3 consists of 16 residues. CDR3 in amino acids: CASSAAGHREGNTQYF. The CDR3 coding sequence is TGTGCCAGCAGTGCCGCGGGACACCGGGAGGGGAATACGCAGTATTTT.

The CDR3 bases are TGTGCCTGGAGCGAGATGGGCGCATCGGATGAGCAGTTCTTC. Its translation is CAWSEMGASDEQFF. V and J are TRBV30 and TRBJ2-1; unclear D gene. CDR3 length: 14 amino acids. Trimming removed 3 bases from V and 8 bases from J, with 17 bases in between. Per germline, CDR1 GTSNPN and CDR2 SVGIG (reference sequence). The full variable domain, its missing parts supplied by reference TRBV30 and TRBJ2-1, is SQTIHQWPATLVQPVGSPLSLECTVEGTSNPNLYWYRQAAGRGLQLLFYSVGIGQISSEVPQNLSASRPQDRQFILSSKKLLLSDSGFYLCAWSEMGASDEQFFGPGTRLTVL.

The chain uses TRBV10-3 and TRBJ2-1; no firm D call. CDR3 length equals 11 residues. In germline, CDR1 is ENHRY, CDR2 SYGVKD. The V end lost 3 bases, the J end lost 6 bases, and 3 bases lay between the germline ends. In DNA form, the CDR3 reads TGTGCCATCAGTGAACTCAATGAGCAGTTCTTC. It codes for CAISELNEQFF.

The J gene is TRBJ2-4, the V gene TRBV9; weak D call: TRBD1 (6 bases). The germline V and J ends were trimmed by 9 bases and 0 bases, with 19 bases remaining between them. The CDR3 is made up of 16 amino acids. The germline CDR1 and CDR2 sequences are SGDLS and YYNGEE. The CDR3 nucleotides read TGTGCCACCTGGGGACATTCCTTACTAGCCAAAAACATTCAGTACTTC. This encodes CATWGHSLLAKNIQYF.

The J gene is TRBJ1-1, the V gene TRBV4-2, with a weak D call TRBD1 (5 bases). Between the trimmed V and J ends, which lost 0 bases and 11 bases, there was a span of 13 bases. The CDR3 sequence is 13 residues long. Germline V gives CDR1 LGHNA, CDR2 YNFKEQ. The CDR3 sequence is CASSQDPQGWAFF. The CDR3 nucleotides are TGTGCCAGCAGCCAAGATCCCCAGGGTTGGGCTTTCTTT.

This clone was counted a single time. The V call is TRBV19, the J call TRBJ2-7; D might be TRBD1 (5 bases). V was shortened by 2 bases and J by 2 bases, with 10 bases between the two germline ends. CDR3 length equals 14 residues. The germline V gene encodes CDR1 LNHDA and CDR2 SQIVND (reference sequence). In DNA, the CDR3 is TGTGCCAGTAGTATACAGGGTGAGGCCTACGAGCAGTACTTC. Its protein product is CASSIQGEAYEQYF. The complete variable domain, with remaining parts taken from reference TRBV19 and TRBJ2-7, reads DGGITQSPKYLFRKEGQNVTLSCEQNLNHDAMYWYRQDPGQGLRLIYYSQIVNDFQKGDIAEGYSVSREKKESFPLTVTSAQKNPTAFYLCASSIQGEAYEQYFGPGTRLTVT.

The V call is TRBV6-5, the J call TRBJ2-3; no clear D. V was pared by 0 bases and J by 2 bases, with 9 bases between. The CDR3 is made up of 15 amino acids. CDR1 is MNHEY and CDR2 is SVGAGI in the germline V gene. CDR3: CASSYSPLITDTQYF. The CDR3 region has the DNA TGTGCCAGCAGTTACTCGCCACTAATCACAGATACGCAGTATTTT.